A single sample is the source of the 10 T cell receptor beta chains below, sequenced in a study of T-cell memory formation after mild COVID-19 (TCRdb year 2021). Libraries were prepared through 5' RACE. Sequencing used an Illumina NovaSeq 6000. Through fastp at Q25 and MiXCR, TCRdb rebuilt clones from the public reads, retaining in-frame beta chains. One record per CDR3 amino acid sequence lists the most common genes and DNA. The sample table records around 33,000 distinct CDR3 sequences; roughly 21% of these occur just once. The ten largest clones add up to more than 1.5% of the sample. The sequencing sample was made of PBMCs or a T cell subset sorted from them (not recorded which). Source of these receptors: an adult who had mild COVID-19 (a few samples of this study predate the infection). The sample titles of this study are shuffled in the database, so cell type and time point are left out.

The table lists this clonotype with many counts. This chain joins TRBV11-2 and TRBJ2-2; D is possibly TRBD1 or TRBD2 (6 bases each). V was shortened by 6 bases and J by 1 base, with 15 bases between the two germline ends. Germline CDR1 is SGHAT and CDR2 is FQNNGV. The CDR3 is made up of 16 amino acids. The CDR3 reads CASSRGGHVNTGELFF. The DNA of the CDR3 is TGTGCCAGCAGTCGAGGGGGGCACGTGAACACCGGGGAGCTGTTTTTT.

This clonotype was seen ten or more times. This rearrangement joins TRBV5-1 to TRBJ1-1; 11 bases align to TRBD1. With 3 bases clipped from V and 6 bases from J, the junction kept 4 bases outside the gene matches. Germline-derived CDR1 and CDR2 are SGHRS and YFSETQ. The CDR3 runs 14 residues. The CDR3 DNA reads TGCGCCAGCAGCTCGGGACAGGGGGATGCTGAAGCTTTCTTT. The encoded protein is CASSSGQGDAEAFF.

This clonotype was seen repeatedly, ten times or more. The chain links TRBV6-5 to TRBJ2-7; weak D call: TRBD1 (5 bases). V was trimmed by 6 bases and J by 0 bases, leaving 15 bases between them. The CDR3 length is 15 residues. Germline V gives CDR1 MNHEY, CDR2 SVGAGI. The DNA for the CDR3 is TGTGCCAGCAGGAAGGGGCAGAGTGGCTCCTACGAGCAGTACTTC. Its protein is CASRKGQSGSYEQYF.

The rearrangement uses TRBV5-4 and TRBJ2-3, with D hard to call. CDR3 length: 12 residues. Germline loops: CDR1 SGHNT, CDR2 YYREEE (reference sequence). Trimming took 2 bases from V and 0 from J, leaving 1 base between them. The CDR3 DNA reads TGTGCCAGCAGCTTTAGCACAGATACGCAGTATTTT. Translated: CASSFSTDTQYF.

This clonotype was detected ten times or more. The chain's CDR3 is CASSSTSGSYEQYF. CDR3 coding DNA: TGTGCCAGCTCATCGACTAGCGGGAGTTACGAGCAGTACTTC. The chain links TRBV18 to TRBJ2-7, with TRBD2 matching over 12 bases. The V segment lost 5 bases and the J segment 4 bases; nucleotides outside the gene matches: 3. CDR1 is KGHSH and CDR2 is LQKENI in the germline V gene. This CDR3 contains 14 residues.

This clonotype was seen at least ten times. This chain connects TRBV5-5 to TRBJ1-2; 7 nucleotides line up with TRBD1. The CDR3 is 15 amino acids. Losses at the gene ends were 0 bases for V and 5 bases for J; bases not matched to a gene: 7. Germline lookup yields CDR1 SGHKS and CDR2 YYEKEE (reference sequence). CDR3 nucleotides: TGTGCCAGCAGCTTGGCTGGACAGGTGGGGTATGGCTACACCTTC. It codes for CASSLAGQVGYGYTF.

This clonotype was counted ten times or more. The chain couples TRBV6-6 to TRBJ2-5; D unresolved. Per the germline V gene, CDR1 is MNHNY and CDR2 is SVGAGI (reference sequence). The CDR3 length is 12 residues. V lost 2 bases to trimming and J lost 1 base, with 2 bases between them. In DNA, the CDR3 is TGTGCCAGCAGTTACCCCCAAGAGACCCAGTACTTC. It yields the protein CASSYPQETQYF.

This clonotype appeared many times. The rearrangement uses TRBV4-2 and TRBJ2-1; D may be TRBD1 (5 bases). Trimming pared 1 base from V and 8 bases from J, leaving 12 bases between. The CDR3 sequence is 14 residues long. Germline assignment: CDR1 LGHNA and CDR2 YNFKEQ. DNA of the CDR3: TGTGCCAGCAGCCAAGTGATAGGGGTACATGAGCAGTTCTTC. Translating it yields CASSQVIGVHEQFF.

This clonotype was picked up many times. J is TRBJ2-6 and V is TRBV5-1, with 7 bases identical to TRBD1. The germline CDR1 and CDR2 sequences are SGHRS and YFSETQ. J was trimmed by 2 bases and V by 4 bases; bases with no gene match: 3. The length of the CDR3 is 15 residues. CDR3 DNA: TGCGCCAGCAGCGACAGGGCGGCTGGGGCCAACGTCCTGACTTTC. Translating it yields CASSDRAAGANVLTF.

V usage is TRBV7-9 and J usage is TRBJ1-3, with TRBD1 identical over 7 bases. The V gene's germline CDR1 is SEHNR and CDR2 FQNEAQ (reference sequence). This CDR3 is 16 amino acids long. The ends lost 4 bases at V and 7 bases at J; junction bases unmatched: 13. CDR3 in amino acids: CASSSTGYRGGNTIYF. Written as DNA, the CDR3 is TGTGCCAGCAGCTCGACCGGCTACAGGGGAGGGAACACCATATATTTT.